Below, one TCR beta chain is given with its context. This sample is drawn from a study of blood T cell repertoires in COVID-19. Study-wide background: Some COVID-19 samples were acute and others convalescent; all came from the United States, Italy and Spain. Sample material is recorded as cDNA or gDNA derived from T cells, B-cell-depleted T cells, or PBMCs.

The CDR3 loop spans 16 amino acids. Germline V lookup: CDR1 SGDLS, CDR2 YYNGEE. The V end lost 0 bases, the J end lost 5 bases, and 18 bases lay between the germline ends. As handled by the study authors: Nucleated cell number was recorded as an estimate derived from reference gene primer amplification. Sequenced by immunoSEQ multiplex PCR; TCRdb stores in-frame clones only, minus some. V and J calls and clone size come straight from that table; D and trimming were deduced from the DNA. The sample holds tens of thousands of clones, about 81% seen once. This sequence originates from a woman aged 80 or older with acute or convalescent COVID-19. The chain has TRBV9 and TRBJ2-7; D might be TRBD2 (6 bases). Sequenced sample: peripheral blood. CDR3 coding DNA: TGTGCCAGCAGCGTAGACGGGAGTTGGGGGATCGACGAGCAGTACTTC. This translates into CASSVDGSWGIDEQYF.